The 12 T cell receptor beta chains in this list originate from one sample, sequenced in a study of shared clonotypes between healthy human individuals. The assay was immunoSEQ multiplex PCR, and TCRdb's table has in-frame clones only and misses some. The sample includes about 680,000 clones, more than 70% of them seen just once. Input material: memory CD4+ T cells sorted from blood. This sample's subset: CD45RA-negative fraction. These TCRs come from a woman in her twenties or thirties in good health.

V and J are TRBV7-3 and TRBJ2-1, with 8 bases aligning to TRBD2. This CDR3 spans 15 amino acids. Germline-derived CDR1 and CDR2 are SGHTA and FQGTGA. With V trimmed by 5 bases and J by 3 bases, 6 bases remained unmatched. The CDR3 nucleotides read TGTGCCAGCAGCCCGACTAGCGACGACTACAATGAGCAGTTCTTC. The encoded protein is CASSPTSDDYNEQFF.

The rearrangement joins TRBV30 to TRBJ1-6, with TRBD1 matching 7 bases. Germline trimming cut 5 bases from V and 10 bases from J; bases unmatched to any gene: 8. The CDR3 is 13 residues long. CDR1 and CDR2 (germline): GTSNPN, SVGIG (reference sequence). The CDR3 loop reads CAWSTGVVSPLHF. The CDR3 DNA reads TGTGCCTGGTCCACAGGGGTGGTATCACCCCTCCACTTT. The variable domain in full, completed from reference TRBV30 and TRBJ1-6, reads SQTIHQWPATLVQPVGSPLSLECTVEGTSNPNLYWYRQAAGRGLQLLFYSVGIGQISSEVPQNLSASRPQDRQFILSSKKLLLSDSGFYLCAWSTGVVSPLHFGNGTRLTVT.

This clone showed up just once. The chain couples TRBV4-1 to TRBJ1-2; a weak D match, TRBD1 (5 bases). Germline V gives CDR1 MGHRA, CDR2 YSYEKL. The CDR3 is 15 amino acids. V lost 3 bases and J lost 9, with 20 bases in between. CDR3 DNA sequence: TGCGCCAGCAGCCAGCCAACTGGCAGGGTTGGAAGCTACACCTTC. Encoded protein: CASSQPTGRVGSYTF.

The rearrangement uses TRBV21-1 and TRBJ1-2; TRBD1 is the table's D call, not checked against the DNA. TRBV21-1 is a pseudogene. This CDR3 has 16 residues. CDR3 DNA: TGTGCCAGCAGCAAAGTGTCAACAGCTGCTAACTATGGCTACACCTTC. This gives the protein CASSKVSTAANYGYTF.

The chain carries TRBV28 and TRBJ2-3, with D possibly TRBD1 on 5 matching bases. Per germline, CDR1 MDHEN and CDR2 SYDVKM. The CDR3 has 15 residues. V shed 5 bases and J shed 8 bases, with 20 bases lying between them. The CDR3 region has the DNA TGTGCCAGCAGTCCATATCTATGGGCTCAGGGTACGCAGTATTTT. As protein: CASSPYLWAQGTQYF.

This clone was counted between two and nine times. The chain carries TRBV9 and TRBJ2-1; weak D call: TRBD2 (5 bases). This CDR3 comprises 14 residues. V was clipped by 2 bases and J by 10 bases, with 16 bases between them. Germline V gives CDR1 SGDLS, CDR2 YYNGEE. Here the CDR3 reads CASSVLKEPGEQFF. The CDR3 DNA reads TGTGCCAGCAGCGTCCTAAAGGAACCGGGGGAGCAGTTCTTC.

The rearrangement joins TRBV10-3 to TRBJ1-1; weak D call: TRBD1 (5 bases). From germline, CDR1 is ENHRY and CDR2 SYGVKD. This CDR3 has 19 amino acids. V lost 6 bases to trimming and J lost 0 bases, with 26 bases between them. The CDR3 region is CAISPDGGTFVSMNTEAFF. The CDR3, as DNA: TGTGCCATCAGCCCCGATGGGGGGACGTTCGTTTCCATGAACACTGAAGCTTTCTTT.

This CDR3 reads CASRGTGTTEAFF. The CDR3 nucleotides are TGTGCCAGCAGGGGGACAGGGACCACTGAAGCTTTCTTT. The V gene is TRBV27, the J gene TRBJ1-1; TRBD1 aligns across 9 bases. Trimming took 6 bases from V and 4 from J; bases not matched to a gene: 3. The CDR3 runs to 13 residues. Looked up from germline, CDR1 is MNHEY and CDR2 is SMNVEV (reference sequence).

This clone has a count of ten or more. This sample includes further DNA sequences coding for the same CDR3. The chain carries TRBV5-1 and TRBJ1-5, with D unclear. The CDR3 sequence is 13 residues long. Germline CDR1 reads SGHRS; CDR2 reads YFSETQ. V lost 0 bases to trimming and J lost 0 bases, with 1 base between them. CDR3 in amino acids: CASSLGSNQPQHF. The CDR3 bases are TGCGCCAGCAGCTTGGGTAGCAATCAGCCCCAGCATTTT.

This chain joins TRBV6-1 and TRBJ1-4; 10 bases line up with TRBD1. CDR1 is MNHNS, CDR2 SASEGT, per germline. After removal of 4 bases from V and 7 bases from J, the junction contained 18 bases not matched to a gene. The CDR3 totals 19 residues. The CDR3 here is CASSGKTGGQNLGSEKLFF. The CDR3 region has the DNA TGTGCCAGCAGTGGAAAGACAGGGGGCCAGAATCTAGGGAGTGAAAAACTGTTTTTT.

In nucleotides, the CDR3 is TGTGCCAGCAGCTCCTTGGGACAGGGGTCCATCGGCCCTGGAAACACCATATATTTT. As protein: CASSSLGQGSIGPGNTIYF. The chain couples TRBV7-9 to TRBJ1-3, with 10 bases fitting TRBD1. Trimming removed 4 bases from V and 2 bases from J; junction bases left unmatched: 14. CDR1 and CDR2 (germline): SEHNR, FQNEAQ (reference sequence). The CDR3 spans 19 residues.

The V and J genes are TRBV28 and TRBJ2-2, with D uncertain. Trimming took off 2 bases at V and 7 bases at J, with 11 bases between the two ends. Germline loops: CDR1 MDHEN, CDR2 SYDVKM. The CDR3 sequence is 14 residues long. The CDR3, as DNA: TGTGCCAGCAGTTTAGGCTCGACGGGCGGGGAGCTGTTTTTT. The encoded protein is CASSLGSTGGELFF.